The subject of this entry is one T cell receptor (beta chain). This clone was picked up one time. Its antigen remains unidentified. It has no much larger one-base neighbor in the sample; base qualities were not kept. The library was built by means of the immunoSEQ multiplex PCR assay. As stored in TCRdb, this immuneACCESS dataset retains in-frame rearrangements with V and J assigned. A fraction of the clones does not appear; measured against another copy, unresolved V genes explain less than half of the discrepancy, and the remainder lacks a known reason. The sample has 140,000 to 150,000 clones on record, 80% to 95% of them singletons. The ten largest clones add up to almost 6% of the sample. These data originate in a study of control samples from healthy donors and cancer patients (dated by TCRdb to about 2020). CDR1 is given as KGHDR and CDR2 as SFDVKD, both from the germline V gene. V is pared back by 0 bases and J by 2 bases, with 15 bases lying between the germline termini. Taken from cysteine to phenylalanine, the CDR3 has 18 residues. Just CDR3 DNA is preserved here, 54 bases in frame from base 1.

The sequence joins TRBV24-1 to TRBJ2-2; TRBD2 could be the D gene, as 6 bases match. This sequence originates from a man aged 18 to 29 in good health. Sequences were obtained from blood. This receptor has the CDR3 CATSDLPSGETNTGELFF. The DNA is TGTGCCACCAGTGATTTGCCTTCGGGAGAGACTAACACCGGGGAGCTGTTTTTT.